The source of this TCR beta chain is a study of blood T cell repertoires in COVID-19. Background on the study: The study drew acute and convalescent COVID-19 samples from the United States, Italy and Spain. Sample material is recorded as cDNA or gDNA derived from T cells, B-cell-depleted T cells, or PBMCs.

Per the study methods: Amplified reference gene primers provided the basis for estimating nucleated cell counts. Only in-frame clones appear in the TCRdb table, and some are missing; sequencing was by immunoSEQ multiplex PCR. For V, J and clone size, that table is used; D and trimming come from the DNA. The sample contains under 250,000 clones, about 86% of which appear only once. The CDR3 spans 15 residues. Trimming removed 1 base from V and 0 bases from J, with 7 bases in between. Germline V gene sequence: CDR1 MGHRA, CDR2 YSYEKL. The clonotype comes from a woman in her fifties or sixties with acute or convalescent COVID-19. The J gene is TRBJ1-3, the V gene TRBV4-1, with D unclear. The sample taken for sequencing was peripheral blood. CDR3 in amino acids: CASSQGLHSGNTIYF. CDR3 in DNA: TGCGCCAGCAGCCAAGGACTCCACTCTGGAAACACCATATATTTT.